This entry concerns a single T cell receptor (beta chain). This clone was seen once. Its antigen is not yet known. Compared with germline, one end of the junction differs, possibly owing to a read error. The CDR3 regions of human TCRbeta chains were analyzed by immunosequencing. From the authors' description of their analysis: Repertoire TCRs were matched against a reference library of SARS-CoV-2-specific TCRs generated with the MIRA antigen-specificity platform. Breadth was defined as the fraction of unique TCRs that were SARS-CoV-2-associated. Depth was defined as the fraction of total T cells that were SARS-CoV-2-associated. Using the MIRA data, every spike-specific TCR was mapped to the spike region that the TCR reacted to and assigned to either a CD4 or a CD8 class. Log10-transformed breadth and depth values were compared by one-way ANOVA with Sidak's multiple comparisons tests. In TCRdb, the immuneACCESS table is reduced to in-frame sequences with V and J assigned. These tables do not hold every clone; where another copy was compared, an unresolved V gene accounts for under half, and the others remain unexplained. The V and J calls and clone size were taken over from that table, and D and trimming were inferred from the DNA. This sample lists more than 95,000 clones; approximately 90% were detected once. The top ten constitute 2.5% to 3% of the sample.

The time point label, as the study defines it: baseline before first vaccination. Vaccinee samples came from UK trials COV001 and COV002, including a single-blind randomized controlled phase 2/3 trial of AZD1222 (ChAdOx1 nCoV-19) in healthy adults. For TCRbeta chain sequencing, PBMC samples from trial participants were taken at day 0 and at day 28 after the second dose. This sample was included in a study of T cell responses to AZD1222 COVID-19 vaccine (dated by TCRdb to about 2021). Regarding the complete study: Because spike-specific TCR depth and breadth did not differ between the two schedules, AZD1222 recipients who got a second dose at roughly 4 weeks were pooled with those who got a second dose at roughly 12 weeks. TCR sequencing was performed for about 250 trial participants, of whom about 200 were given two doses of AZD1222 and some 25 were given two doses of MenACWY control vaccine. Trial participants were enrolled into age subgroups of 18-55, 56-69 and 70-plus years, which contained about 150, 27 and 61 TCR-sequenced participants, respectively.

Broader findings and caveats from the paper: Because no day 14 peak-response samples were available, repertoires were characterized only after the peak T cell response. The whole spike protein was spanned by vaccine-associated CD4 TCRs, and dominant responses were seen in regions 160-218 and 743-854. Reportedly, close to half of the unique spike-specific TCRs recognized epitopes lying outside the regions that are mutated in the B.1.351 and B.1.1.7 variants. Participants were mostly white British, with more females than males. The authors suggested clonal diversity may have been underestimated. After two AZD1222 doses, both the breadth and the depth of spike-specific TCRs were significantly higher than at day 0 and than in MenACWY recipients. In the small 56-69-year group, the increase in depth fell short of significance, most likely because of low power. Conclusions about previously exposed vaccinees are limited because only 6 or 7 AZD1222 recipients were SARS-CoV-2 seropositive at baseline.

From the cysteine up to the phenylalanine, the CDR3 has a length of 13 residues. CDR3 DNA is the only sequence kept; it has 39 bases, read in frame from the first base. The germline V gene yields SQVTM for CDR1 and ANQGSEA for CDR2. The sample was peripheral blood, taken on day 0 of AZD1222 vaccination. This chain is built from TRBV29-1 and TRBJ2-1, with the D gene not confidently named. The clonotype comes from an adult in good health. The CDR3 is CSVNVNSNNEQFF. The sequence in DNA is TGCAGCGTAAATGTAAACTCCAACAATGAGCAGTTCTTC.